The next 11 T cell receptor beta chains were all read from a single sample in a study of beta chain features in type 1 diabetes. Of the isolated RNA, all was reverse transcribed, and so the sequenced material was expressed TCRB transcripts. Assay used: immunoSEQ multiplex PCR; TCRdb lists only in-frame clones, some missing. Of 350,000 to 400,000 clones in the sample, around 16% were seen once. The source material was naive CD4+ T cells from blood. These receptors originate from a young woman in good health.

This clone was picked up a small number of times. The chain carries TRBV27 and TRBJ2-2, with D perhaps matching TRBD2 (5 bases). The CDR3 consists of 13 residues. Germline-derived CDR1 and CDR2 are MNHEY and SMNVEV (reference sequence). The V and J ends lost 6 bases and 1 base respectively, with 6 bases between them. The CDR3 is CASRRGNTGELFF. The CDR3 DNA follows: TGTGCCAGCAGACGGGGGAACACCGGGGAGCTGTTTTTT.

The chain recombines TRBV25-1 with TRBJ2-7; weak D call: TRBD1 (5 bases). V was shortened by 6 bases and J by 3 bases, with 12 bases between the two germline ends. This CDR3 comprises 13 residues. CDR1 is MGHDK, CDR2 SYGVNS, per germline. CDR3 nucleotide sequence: TGTGCCAGCAGAGATGACAGAAACTACGAGCAGTACTTC. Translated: CASRDDRNYEQYF.

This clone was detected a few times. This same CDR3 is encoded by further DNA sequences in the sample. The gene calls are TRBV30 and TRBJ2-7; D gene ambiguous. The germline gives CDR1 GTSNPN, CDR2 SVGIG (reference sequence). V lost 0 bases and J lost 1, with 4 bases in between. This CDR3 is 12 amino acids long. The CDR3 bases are TGTGCCTGGAGTGTTTCGTCCTACGAGCAGTACTTC. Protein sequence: CAWSVSSYEQYF.

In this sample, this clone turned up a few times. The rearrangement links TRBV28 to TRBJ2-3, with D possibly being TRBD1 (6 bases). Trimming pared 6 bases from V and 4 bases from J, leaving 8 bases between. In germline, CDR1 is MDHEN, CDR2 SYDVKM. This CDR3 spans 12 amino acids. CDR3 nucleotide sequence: TGTGCCAGCAGACAGGGACCAGATACGCAGTATTTT. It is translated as CASRQGPDTQYF.

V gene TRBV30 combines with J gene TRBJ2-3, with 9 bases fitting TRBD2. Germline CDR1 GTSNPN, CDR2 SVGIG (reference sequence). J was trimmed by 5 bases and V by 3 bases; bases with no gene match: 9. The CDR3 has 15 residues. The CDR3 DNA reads TGTGCCTGGAGGAGGCGGGAGGGCCAAGGAGATACGCAGTATTTT. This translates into CAWRRREGQGDTQYF.

This chain's CDR3 is CASSQDLRTSGNEQYF. DNA for the CDR3: TGCGCCAGCAGCCAAGATCTCCGGACTAGCGGGAACGAGCAGTACTTC. J is TRBJ2-7 and V is TRBV4-3, with 12 bases matching TRBD2. Germline loops: CDR1 LGHNA, CDR2 YSLEER. The CDR3 has 16 residues. Germline trimming cut 0 bases from V and 5 bases from J; bases unmatched to any gene: 5.

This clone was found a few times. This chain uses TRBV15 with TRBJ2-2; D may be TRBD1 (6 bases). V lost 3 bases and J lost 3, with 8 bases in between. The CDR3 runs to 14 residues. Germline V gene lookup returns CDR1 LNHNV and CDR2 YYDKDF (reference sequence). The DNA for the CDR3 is TGTGCCACCAGCAGTACAGGGTACACCGGGGAGCTGTTTTTT. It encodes CATSSTGYTGELFF.

CDR3 sequence reads: CATSRANAAGDPYEQYF. The CDR3, as DNA: TGTGCCACCAGCAGAGCCAACGCGGCAGGGGACCCCTACGAGCAGTACTTC. The J gene is TRBJ2-7, the V gene TRBV15; maybe TRBD1 (6 bases). The CDR3 is 17 amino acids. Germline lookup yields CDR1 LNHNV and CDR2 YYDKDF (reference sequence). V lost 1 base and J 2 bases, leaving 18 bases between the germline ends.

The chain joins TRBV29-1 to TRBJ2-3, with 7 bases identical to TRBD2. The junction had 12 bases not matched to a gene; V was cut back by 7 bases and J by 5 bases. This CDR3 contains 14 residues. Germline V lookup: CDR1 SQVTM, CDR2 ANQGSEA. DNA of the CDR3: TGCAGCGCGATCACGGCGGGAGAAGTAGATACGCAGTATTTT. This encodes CSAITAGEVDTQYF.

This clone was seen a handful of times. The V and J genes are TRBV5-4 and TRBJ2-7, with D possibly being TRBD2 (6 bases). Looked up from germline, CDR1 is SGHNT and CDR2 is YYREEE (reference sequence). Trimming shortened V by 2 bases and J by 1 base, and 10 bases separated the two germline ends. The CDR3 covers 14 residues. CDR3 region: CASSLLADSYEQYF. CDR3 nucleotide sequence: TGTGCCAGCAGCTTACTAGCTGATTCCTACGAGCAGTACTTC.

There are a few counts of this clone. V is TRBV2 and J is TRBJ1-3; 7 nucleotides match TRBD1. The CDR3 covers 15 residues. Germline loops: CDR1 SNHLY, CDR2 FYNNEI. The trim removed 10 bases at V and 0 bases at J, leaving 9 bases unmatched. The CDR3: CATKGDRLSGNTIYF. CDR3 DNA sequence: TGTGCCACCAAGGGGGACAGACTCTCTGGAAACACCATATATTTT.